This TCR beta chain was obtained from a study of cytomegalovirus exposure and HLA in healthy donors. Study details: The 120 validation repertoires matched the 650 to 850 first-cohort repertoires in platform, a later analysis reported.

Trimming removed 2 bases from V and 4 bases from J; junction bases left unmatched: 8. Germline V CDR1 and CDR2: GTSNPN, SVGIG (reference sequence). The CDR3 consists of 16 residues. Using immunoSEQ multiplex PCR, the repertoire was profiled, and TCRdb retains in-frame clones only, with some absent. The data contain 220,000 or so clones, 80% to 90% of them singletons. The sequence came from a woman between 18 and 29 years old in good health and CMV-seropositive. The sample taken for sequencing was PBMCs. The gene calls are TRBV30 and TRBJ2-6; TRBD1 matches 7 bases. This chain's CDR3 is CAWSTTGVWGANVLTF. Here the CDR3 DNA reads TGTGCCTGGAGTACAACAGGGGTATGGGGGGCCAACGTCCTGACTTTC.